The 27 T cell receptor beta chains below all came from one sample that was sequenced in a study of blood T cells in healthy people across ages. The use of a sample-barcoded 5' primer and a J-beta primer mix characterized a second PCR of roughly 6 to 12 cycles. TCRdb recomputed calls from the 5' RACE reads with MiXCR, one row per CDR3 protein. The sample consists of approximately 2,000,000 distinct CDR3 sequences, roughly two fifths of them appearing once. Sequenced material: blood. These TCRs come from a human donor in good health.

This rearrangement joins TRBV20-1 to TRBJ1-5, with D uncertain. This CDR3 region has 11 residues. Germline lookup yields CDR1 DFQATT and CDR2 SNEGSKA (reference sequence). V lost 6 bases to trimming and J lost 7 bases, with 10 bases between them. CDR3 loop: CSASVGQPQHF. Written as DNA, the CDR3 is TGCAGTGCCTCGGTAGGCCAGCCCCAGCATTTT.

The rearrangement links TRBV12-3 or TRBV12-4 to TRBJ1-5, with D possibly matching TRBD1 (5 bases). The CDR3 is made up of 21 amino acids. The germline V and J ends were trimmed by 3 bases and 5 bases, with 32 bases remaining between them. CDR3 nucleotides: TGTGCCAGCAGTTTCGTAATTGAGGGCAACGGGCAGGGAAAAAGTTATCAGCCCCAGCATTTT. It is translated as CASSFVIEGNGQGKSYQPQHF.

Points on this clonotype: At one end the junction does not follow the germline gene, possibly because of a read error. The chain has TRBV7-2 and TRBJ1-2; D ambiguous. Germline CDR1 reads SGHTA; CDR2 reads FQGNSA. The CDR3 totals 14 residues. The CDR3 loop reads CASSQQLANHGYTF. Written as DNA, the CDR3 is TGTGCCAGCAGCCAACAGTTAGCTAACCATGGCTACACCTTC.

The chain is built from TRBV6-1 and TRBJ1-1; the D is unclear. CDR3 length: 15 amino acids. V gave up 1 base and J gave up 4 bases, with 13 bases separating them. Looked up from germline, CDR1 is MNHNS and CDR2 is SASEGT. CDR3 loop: CASSEGSGMATEAFF. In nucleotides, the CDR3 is TGTGCCAGCAGTGAAGGTTCCGGGATGGCCACTGAAGCTTTCTTT.

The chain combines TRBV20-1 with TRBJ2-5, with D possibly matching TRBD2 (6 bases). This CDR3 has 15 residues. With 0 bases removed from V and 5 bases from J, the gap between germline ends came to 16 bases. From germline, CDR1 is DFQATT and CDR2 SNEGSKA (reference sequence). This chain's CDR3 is CSARDSTEGWETQYF. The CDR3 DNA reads TGCAGTGCTAGAGATTCTACGGAGGGTTGGGAGACCCAGTACTTC.

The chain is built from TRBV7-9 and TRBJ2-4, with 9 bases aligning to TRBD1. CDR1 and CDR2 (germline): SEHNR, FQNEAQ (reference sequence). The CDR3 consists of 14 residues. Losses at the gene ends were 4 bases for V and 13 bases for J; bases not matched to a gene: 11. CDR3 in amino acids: CASSWPTGGNEQYF. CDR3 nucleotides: TGTGCCAGCAGCTGGCCGACAGGGGGAAATGAGCAGTACTTC.

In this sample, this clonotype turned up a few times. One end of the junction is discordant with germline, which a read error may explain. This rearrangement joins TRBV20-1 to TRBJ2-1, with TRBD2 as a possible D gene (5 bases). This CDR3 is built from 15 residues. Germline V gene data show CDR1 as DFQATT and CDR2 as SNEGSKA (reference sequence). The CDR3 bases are TGCAGTGCCCCCGTTGGAGGTTACCCAAACAATGAGCGGTTCTTC. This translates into CSAPVGGYPNNERFF.

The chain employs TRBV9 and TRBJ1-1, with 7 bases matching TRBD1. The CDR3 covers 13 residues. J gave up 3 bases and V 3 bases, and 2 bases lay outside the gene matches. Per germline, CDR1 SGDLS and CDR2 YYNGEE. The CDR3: CASSAGTDTEAFF. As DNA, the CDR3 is TGTGCCAGCAGCGCCGGGACAGACACTGAAGCTTTCTTT.

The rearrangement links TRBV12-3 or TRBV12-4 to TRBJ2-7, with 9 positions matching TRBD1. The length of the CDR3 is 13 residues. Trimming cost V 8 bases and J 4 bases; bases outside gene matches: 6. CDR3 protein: CASGQTGGYEQYF. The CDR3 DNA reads TGTGCCAGCGGCCAGACAGGGGGGTACGAGCAGTACTTC.

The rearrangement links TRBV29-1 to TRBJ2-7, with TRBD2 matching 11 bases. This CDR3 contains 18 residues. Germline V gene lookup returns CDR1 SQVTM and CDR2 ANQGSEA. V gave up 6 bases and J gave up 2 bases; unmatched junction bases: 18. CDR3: CSVTALAGASSTPYEQYF. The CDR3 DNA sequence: TGCAGCGTCACCGCACTAGCGGGGGCATCCTCAACACCCTACGAGCAGTACTTC.

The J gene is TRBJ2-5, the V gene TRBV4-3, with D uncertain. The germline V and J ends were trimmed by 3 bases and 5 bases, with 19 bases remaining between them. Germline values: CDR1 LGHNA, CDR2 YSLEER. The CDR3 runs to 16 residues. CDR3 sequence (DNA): TGCGCCAGCAGCCATCCTCCTTATTGTTATCTGGAGACCCAGTACTTC. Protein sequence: CASSHPPYCYLETQYF.

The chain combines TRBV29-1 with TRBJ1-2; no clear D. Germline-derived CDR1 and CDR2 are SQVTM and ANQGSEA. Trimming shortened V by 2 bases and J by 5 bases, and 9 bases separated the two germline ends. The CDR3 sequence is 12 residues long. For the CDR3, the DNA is TGCAGCGTTGAATGGGATGGGTATGGCTACACCTTC. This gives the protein CSVEWDGYGYTF.

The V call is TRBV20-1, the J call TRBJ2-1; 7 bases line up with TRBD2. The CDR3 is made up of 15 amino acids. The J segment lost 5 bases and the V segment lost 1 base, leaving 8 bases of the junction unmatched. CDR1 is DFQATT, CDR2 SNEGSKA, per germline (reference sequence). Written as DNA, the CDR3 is TGCAGTGCTAGAGCTGGACTAGAGTTAAACAATGAGCAGTTCTTC. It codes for CSARAGLELNNEQFF.

The CDR3 spells CASSQVEGQTYGYTF. The CDR3 DNA follows: TGCGCCAGCAGCCAAGTTGAGGGACAGACCTATGGCTACACCTTC. The J gene is TRBJ1-2, the V gene TRBV4-1; 7 positions match TRBD1. V was clipped by 1 base and J by 4 bases; unmatched bases: 6. Looked up from germline, CDR1 is MGHRA and CDR2 is YSYEKL. This CDR3 has 15 residues.

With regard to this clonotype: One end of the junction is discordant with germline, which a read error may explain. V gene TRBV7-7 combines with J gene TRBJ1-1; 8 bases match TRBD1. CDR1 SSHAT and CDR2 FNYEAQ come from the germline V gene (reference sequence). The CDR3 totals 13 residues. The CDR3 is CASSQDRVSEAFF. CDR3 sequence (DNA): TGTGCTAGCAGCCAGGACAGGGTGAGTGAAGCTTTCTTT.

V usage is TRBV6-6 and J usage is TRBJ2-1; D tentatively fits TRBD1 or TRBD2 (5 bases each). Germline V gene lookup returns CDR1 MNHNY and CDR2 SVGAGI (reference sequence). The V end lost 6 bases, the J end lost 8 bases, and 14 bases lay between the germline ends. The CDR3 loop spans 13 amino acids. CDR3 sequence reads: CASRGPVEDEQFF. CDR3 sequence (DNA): TGTGCCAGCAGGGGGCCCGTGGAGGATGAGCAGTTCTTC.

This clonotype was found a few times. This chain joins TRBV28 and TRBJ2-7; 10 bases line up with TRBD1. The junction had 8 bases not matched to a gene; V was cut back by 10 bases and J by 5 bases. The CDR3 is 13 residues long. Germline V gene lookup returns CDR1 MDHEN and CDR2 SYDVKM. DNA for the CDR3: TGTGCCATCGAGGACAGGGGGTTCAACGAGCAGTACTTC. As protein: CAIEDRGFNEQYF.

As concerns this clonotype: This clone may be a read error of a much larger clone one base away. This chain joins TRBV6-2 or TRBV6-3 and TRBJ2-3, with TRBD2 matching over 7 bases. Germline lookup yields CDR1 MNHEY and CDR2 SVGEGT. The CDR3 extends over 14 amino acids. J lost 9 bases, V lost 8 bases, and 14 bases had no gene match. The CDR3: CASGWTGTTTTQYF. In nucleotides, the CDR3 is TGTGCCAGCGGGTGGACCGGGACTACGACCACGCAGTATTTT.

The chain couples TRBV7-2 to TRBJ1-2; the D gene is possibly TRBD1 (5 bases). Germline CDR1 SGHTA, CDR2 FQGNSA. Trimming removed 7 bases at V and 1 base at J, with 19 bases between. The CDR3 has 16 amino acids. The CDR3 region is CASKKAGPIDNYGYTF. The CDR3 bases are TGTGCCAGCAAAAAAGCAGGGCCAATCGATAACTATGGCTACACCTTC.

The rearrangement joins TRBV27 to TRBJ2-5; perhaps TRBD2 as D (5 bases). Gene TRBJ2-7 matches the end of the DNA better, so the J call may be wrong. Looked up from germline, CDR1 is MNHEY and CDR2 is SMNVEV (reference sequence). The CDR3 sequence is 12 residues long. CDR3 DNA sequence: TGTGCCAGCAGTCTCACAGCGGTCGAGCAGTACTTC. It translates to CASSLTAVEQYF.

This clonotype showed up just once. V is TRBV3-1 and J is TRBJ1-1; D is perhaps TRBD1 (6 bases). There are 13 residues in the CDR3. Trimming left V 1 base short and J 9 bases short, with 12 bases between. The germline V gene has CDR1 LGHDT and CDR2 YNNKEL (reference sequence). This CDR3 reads CASSQVRDTKAFF. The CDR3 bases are TGTGCCAGCAGCCAAGTAAGGGACACCAAAGCTTTCTTT.

For the CDR3, the DNA is TGTGCCAGCAGTTTGACTAGCCCCCACAATGAGCAGTTCTTC. Translated: CASSLTSPHNEQFF. This sequence joins TRBV6-5 and TRBJ2-1; 7 nucleotides match TRBD2. There are 14 residues in the CDR3. Germline assignment: CDR1 MNHEY and CDR2 SVGAGI. V lost 4 bases to trimming and J lost 5 bases; unmatched junction nucleotides: 5.

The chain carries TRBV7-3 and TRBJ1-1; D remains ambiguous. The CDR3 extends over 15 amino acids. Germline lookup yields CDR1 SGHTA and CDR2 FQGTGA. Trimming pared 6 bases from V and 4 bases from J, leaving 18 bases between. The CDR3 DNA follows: TGTGCCAGCAGTCCCCGCGGTCCAACCCCCACTGAAGCTTTCTTT. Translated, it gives CASSPRGPTPTEAFF. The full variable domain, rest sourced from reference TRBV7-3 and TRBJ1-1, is GAGVSQTPSNKVTEKGKYVELRCDPISGHTALYWYRQSLGQGPEFLIYFQGTGAADDSGLPNDRFFAVRPEGSVSTLKIQRTERGDSAVYLCASSPRGPTPTEAFFGQGTRLTVV.

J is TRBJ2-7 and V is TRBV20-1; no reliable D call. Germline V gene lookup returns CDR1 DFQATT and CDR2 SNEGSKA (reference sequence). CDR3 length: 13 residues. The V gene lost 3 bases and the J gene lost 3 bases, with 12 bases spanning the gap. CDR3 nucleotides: TGCAGTGCTAGCACCGGTCTGGGCTACGAGCAGTACTTC. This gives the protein CSASTGLGYEQYF.

CDR3 nucleotides: TGTGCCACCAGCAGAGTTCAGGGGGCGCAGAATGGCTACACCTTC. This translates into CATSRVQGAQNGYTF. This chain links TRBV15 with TRBJ1-2; 8 positions agree with TRBD1. This CDR3 spans 15 amino acids. CDR1 and CDR2 (germline): LNHNV, YYDKDF (reference sequence). The junction had 7 bases not matched to a gene; V was cut back by 1 base and J by 6 bases.

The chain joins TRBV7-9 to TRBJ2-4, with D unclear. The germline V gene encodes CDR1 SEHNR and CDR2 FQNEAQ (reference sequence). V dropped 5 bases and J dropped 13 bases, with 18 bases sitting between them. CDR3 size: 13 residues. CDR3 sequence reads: CASSSDGAYGQYF. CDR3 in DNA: TGTGCCAGCAGCAGCGACGGCGCCTACGGGCAGTACTTC.

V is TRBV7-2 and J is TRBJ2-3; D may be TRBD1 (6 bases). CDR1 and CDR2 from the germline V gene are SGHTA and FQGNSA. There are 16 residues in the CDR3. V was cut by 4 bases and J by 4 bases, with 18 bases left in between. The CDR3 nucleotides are TGTGCCAGCAGCTCGCAGGGGACAAGTCCGGCAGATACGCAGTATTTT. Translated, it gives CASSSQGTSPADTQYF. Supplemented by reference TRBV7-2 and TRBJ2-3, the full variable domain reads GAGVSQSPSNKVTEKGKDVELRCDPISGHTALYWYRQSLGQGLEFLIYFQGNSAPDKSGLPSDRFSAERTGGSVSTLTIQRTQQEDSAVYLCASSSQGTSPADTQYFGPGTRLTVL.